Shown below are 12 T cell receptor beta chains from a single sample sequenced in a study of CD8 T cells in ankylosing spondylitis. TCRdb called the 5' RACE reads again in MiXCR, with one record for every CDR3 protein. The data hold around 330,000 distinct CDR3 sequences, with around a tenth observed a single time. The specimen was blood, either unsorted or a sorted T cell fraction (not recorded which). The receptor source for this set is a female donor with ankylosing spondylitis or in good health (not recorded which).

This clonotype has a count of ten or more. The V gene is TRBV29-1, the J gene TRBJ1-1, with TRBD1 identical over 10 bases. The CDR3 runs 14 residues. CDR1 and CDR2 from the germline V gene are SQVTM and ANQGSEA. V lost 2 bases and J lost 2; bases outside the gene matches: 2. In nucleotides, the CDR3 is TGCAGCGTTGAAAGACAGGGGGCCAACACTGAAGCTTTCTTT. It encodes CSVERQGANTEAFF. The full variable domain, rest sourced from reference TRBV29-1 and TRBJ1-1, is SAVISQKPSRDICQRGTSLTIQCQVDSQVTMMFWYRQQPGQSLTLIATANQGSEATYESGFVIDKFPISRPNLTFSTLTVSNMSPEDSSIYLCSVERQGANTEAFFGQGTRLTVV.

J is TRBJ2-1 and V is TRBV7-9; TRBD1 agrees at 7 bases. The CDR3 extends over 15 amino acids. Germline lookup yields CDR1 SEHNR and CDR2 FQNEAQ (reference sequence). J was trimmed by 4 bases and V by 5 bases; bases with no gene match: 8. The CDR3 reads CASSPRDSLYNEQFF. The CDR3, as DNA: TGTGCCAGCAGCCCCCGGGACAGCCTTTACAATGAGCAGTTCTTC.

This clonotype came up many times. The chain links TRBV20-1 to TRBJ1-5, with TRBD1 identical over 10 bases. The CDR3 sequence is 12 residues long. Germline loops: CDR1 DFQATT, CDR2 SNEGSKA (reference sequence). The ends lost 6 bases at V and 9 bases at J; junction bases unmatched: 5. The DNA of the CDR3 is TGCAGTGCGGGACAGGGGCAGAGGCCCCAGCATTTT. Amino acids: CSAGQGQRPQHF.

V and J are TRBV10-2 and TRBJ2-3; D remains unclear. The germline CDR1 and CDR2 sequences are WSHSY and SAAADI. The CDR3 runs to 16 residues. V was cut by 3 bases and J by 4 bases, with 17 bases left in between. CDR3 DNA: TGCGCCAGCAGTGATTTTAACCCCCCGCGCGCAGATACGCAGTATTTT. Translating it yields CASSDFNPPRADTQYF.

Many counts were recorded for this clonotype. V and J are TRBV5-1 and TRBJ1-6, with D unclear. This CDR3 contains 16 residues. Germline lookup yields CDR1 SGHRS and CDR2 YFSETQ. V lost 4 bases and J 7 bases, leaving 18 bases between the germline ends. The CDR3 reads CASSNTAGGPNSPLHF. The CDR3 DNA reads TGCGCCAGCAGCAACACCGCCGGCGGCCCGAATTCACCCCTCCACTTT.

CDR3 residues: CASRPESGRVKYF. For the CDR3, the DNA is TGTGCCAGCCGCCCGGAGAGCGGGAGGGTCAAGTACTTC. V gene TRBV12-3 or TRBV12-4 combines with J gene TRBJ2-7, with 10 bases lining up with TRBD2. V trimming: 8 bases; J trimming: 11 bases; junction bases outside the gene matches: 12. This CDR3 has 13 residues.

This clonotype was observed a handful of times. The chain is built from TRBV3-1 and TRBJ2-2; 15 bases map to TRBD2. V shed 0 bases, J shed 2 bases, and the junction held 10 bases outside the gene matches. There are 21 residues in the CDR3. CDR1 and CDR2 from the germline V gene are LGHDT and YNNKEL (reference sequence). Written as DNA, the CDR3 is TGTGCCAGCAGCCAAGATGGGACTAGCGGGAGGTTTCTCTCTAACACCGGGGAGCTGTTTTTT. It encodes CASSQDGTSGRFLSNTGELFF.

This clonotype was counted many times. The chain recombines TRBV4-2 with TRBJ2-1; D is unclear. Germline V gene lookup returns CDR1 LGHNA and CDR2 YNFKEQ. V lost 0 bases, J lost 4 bases, and 16 bases lay in between. CDR3 length: 17 residues. In DNA form, the CDR3 reads TGTGCCAGCAGCCAAGATAACGACCGGTGGGGATACAATGAGCAGTTCTTC. Amino acids: CASSQDNDRWGYNEQFF.

This chain uses TRBV19 with TRBJ2-4; TRBD2 is a possible D gene (5 bases). The V gene's germline CDR1 is LNHDA and CDR2 SQIVND (reference sequence). Trimming left V 7 bases short and J 0 bases short, with 19 bases between. This CDR3 region has 17 residues. The CDR3 here is CASNPGGGLQAKNIQYF. CDR3 bases: TGTGCCAGTAACCCCGGAGGTGGACTCCAAGCCAAAAACATTCAGTACTTC.

The CDR3 reads CSASSGTANYEQYF. As DNA, the CDR3 is TGCAGTGCAAGCTCCGGGACAGCGAACTACGAGCAGTACTTC. This rearrangement joins TRBV20-1 to TRBJ2-7, with 7 bases fitting TRBD1. Germline CDR1 and CDR2: DFQATT and SNEGSKA (reference sequence). This CDR3 comprises 14 residues. The V segment lost 6 bases and the J segment 3 bases; nucleotides outside the gene matches: 11.

This clonotype was picked up many times. J is TRBJ1-1 and V is TRBV7-2; D unresolved. In germline, CDR1 is SGHTA, CDR2 FQGNSA. The CDR3 is 12 residues long. V shed 5 bases and J shed 1 base, with 5 bases lying between them. CDR3 amino acids: CASSNRNTEAFF. DNA for the CDR3: TGTGCCAGCAGCAACAGGAACACTGAAGCTTTCTTT. Using reference TRBV7-2 and TRBJ1-1 for the parts outside the CDR3, the full variable domain is GAGVSQSPSNKVTEKGKDVELRCDPISGHTALYWYRQSLGQGLEFLIYFQGNSAPDKSGLPSDRFSAERTGGSVSTLTIQRTQQEDSAVYLCASSNRNTEAFFGQGTRLTVV.

This clonotype was observed a handful of times. The gene calls are TRBV20-1 and TRBJ1-5; 7 bases align to TRBD1. The CDR3 spans 15 residues. Trimming at V came to 2 bases and at J to 4 bases, leaving 8 bases not matched to a gene. Germline V gene data show CDR1 as DFQATT and CDR2 as SNEGSKA (reference sequence). CDR3 residues: CSARNPTGLNQPQHF. CDR3 nucleotide sequence: TGCAGTGCTAGAAACCCGACAGGGTTAAATCAGCCCCAGCATTTT.